Following are 29 T cell receptor beta chains from one sample sequenced in a study of T cell responses to AZD1222 COVID-19 vaccine. Libraries were prepared by immunoSEQ multiplex PCR; TCRdb keeps only in-frame clonotypes and omits some of them. The sample lists about 110,000 clones, less than 90% seen once, with roughly 1.6% in the top ten. The sample was peripheral blood, taken on day 0 of AZD1222 vaccination. These receptors all come from an adult in good health.

This clone was detected a few times. The chain uses TRBV9 and TRBJ1-1; TRBD1 matches 11 bases. After removal of 3 bases from V and 1 base from J, the junction contained 5 bases not matched to a gene. The CDR3 sequence is 16 residues long. The germline V gene has CDR1 SGDLS and CDR2 YYNGEE. DNA for the CDR3: TGTGCCAGCAGCGCGGACAGGGGGCGCGGGAACACTGAAGCTTTCTTT. It translates to CASSADRGRGNTEAFF.

This chain connects TRBV19 to TRBJ2-7; tentative D call: TRBD1 (6 bases). Germline V CDR1 and CDR2: LNHDA, SQIVND (reference sequence). The V and J ends lost 10 bases and 0 bases respectively, with 19 bases between them. CDR3 length equals 15 residues. The CDR3 region is CATQPGGGSSYEQYF. The DNA for the CDR3 is TGTGCCACCCAGCCGGGTGGGGGCAGCTCCTACGAGCAGTACTTC.

The chain has TRBV15 and TRBJ1-1, with D perhaps matching TRBD1 (5 bases). The CDR3 is 15 residues long. Germline-derived CDR1 and CDR2 are LNHNV and YYDKDF (reference sequence). V lost 0 bases, J lost 4 bases, and 12 bases lay in between. CDR3 sequence (DNA): TGTGCCACCAGCAGAGATTCAGGGATGGCCACTGAAGCTTTCTTT. Translated, it gives CATSRDSGMATEAFF.

The rearrangement uses TRBV6-5 and TRBJ1-1; possible D gene TRBD1, 5 bases. The V gene lost 0 bases and the J gene lost 4 bases, with 15 bases spanning the gap. The CDR3 length is 16 residues. Germline loops: CDR1 MNHEY, CDR2 SVGAGI. CDR3 in amino acids: CASSYSPQEWSTEAFF. The DNA for the CDR3 is TGTGCCAGCAGTTACTCCCCACAGGAATGGAGCACTGAAGCTTTCTTT.

In DNA, the CDR3 is TGTGCCGGATCGAGGACTAGCGGGTTAGGCGAGCAGTTCTTC. Translation gives CAGSRTSGLGEQFF. The chain recombines TRBV30 with TRBJ2-1; 11 nucleotides line up with TRBD2. The ends lost 8 bases at V and 10 bases at J; junction bases unmatched: 13. Germline values: CDR1 GTSNPN, CDR2 SVGIG (reference sequence). This CDR3 is built from 14 residues.

The rearrangement joins TRBV19 to TRBJ2-5; 7 bases are shared with TRBD1. The CDR3 runs to 14 residues. J gave up 1 base and V 2 bases, and 1 base lay outside the gene matches. The germline V gene encodes CDR1 LNHDA and CDR2 SQIVND (reference sequence). As DNA, the CDR3 is TGTGCCAGTAGTATAACAGGGGCCCAAGAGACCCAGTACTTC. It codes for CASSITGAQETQYF.

Note on this clone: The sample holds other DNA sequences that translate to the same CDR3. In DNA form, the CDR3 reads TGTGCCAGCAGTGATGTGGGACTAGCGAGGTACGAGCAGTACTTC. Translating gives CASSDVGLARYEQYF. The chain links TRBV2 to TRBJ2-7; 10 nucleotides agree with TRBD2. CDR3 length: 15 residues. Trimming removed 3 bases from V and 4 bases from J; junction bases left unmatched: 6. CDR1 and CDR2 from the germline V gene are SNHLY and FYNNEI.

The chain recombines TRBV19 with TRBJ1-1; 11 bases are a match to TRBD1. The V and J ends lost 7 bases and 5 bases, in that order; junction bases with no gene match: 9. Per the germline V gene, CDR1 is LNHDA and CDR2 is SQIVND (reference sequence). The CDR3 extends over 15 amino acids. The CDR3: CASTLGQGAGTEAFF. For the CDR3, the DNA is TGTGCCAGTACACTCGGACAGGGGGCCGGAACTGAAGCTTTCTTT.

The J gene is TRBJ1-2, the V gene TRBV20-1; D is uncertain. CDR1 is DFQATT, CDR2 SNEGSKA, per germline (reference sequence). CDR3 length: 10 amino acids. Trimming left V 0 bases short and J 8 bases short, with 4 bases between. The DNA of the CDR3 is TGCAGTGCTAGAGAGTTAGGCTACACCTTC. Residues: CSARELGYTF.

The chain couples TRBV6-1 to TRBJ2-2; D is undetermined. Trimming removed 2 bases from V and 5 bases from J, with 9 bases in between. This CDR3 has 14 amino acids. Germline V gives CDR1 MNHNS, CDR2 SASEGT. DNA of the CDR3: TGTGCCAGCAGTGAATACAGAAAAACCGGGGAGCTGTTTTTT. Its protein is CASSEYRKTGELFF.

J is TRBJ1-3 and V is TRBV19; D uncertain. The germline V gene has CDR1 LNHDA and CDR2 SQIVND (reference sequence). Trimming cost V 1 base and J 7 bases, with 14 bases left between them. The CDR3 runs 15 residues. CDR3 sequence reads: CASSIGGSVWNTIYF. CDR3 nucleotides: TGTGCCAGTAGTATAGGGGGATCTGTTTGGAACACCATATATTTT.

This chain uses TRBV7-6 with TRBJ2-5, with D perhaps TRBD2 (5 bases). Per germline, CDR1 SGHVS and CDR2 FNYEAQ. The ends were cut back, 1 base at V and 5 bases at J, with 11 bases in the middle. This CDR3 contains 14 residues. The CDR3 protein is CASSLGPGTETQYF. CDR3 bases: TGTGCCAGCAGCTTAGGGCCGGGAACGGAGACCCAGTACTTC.

The rearrangement uses TRBV6-5 and TRBJ1-1; D remains ambiguous. Trimming took 4 bases from V and 1 from J, leaving 7 bases between them. The CDR3 loop spans 13 amino acids. Germline V gene data show CDR1 as MNHEY and CDR2 as SVGAGI. The DNA for the CDR3 is TGTGCCAGCAGTTTTCGAGGGAACACTGAAGCTTTCTTT. This gives the protein CASSFRGNTEAFF.

The sample holds one count of this clone. This chain links TRBV19 with TRBJ1-6; 8 nucleotides line up with TRBD1. The germline V gene has CDR1 LNHDA and CDR2 SQIVND (reference sequence). The ends lost 5 bases at V and 4 bases at J; junction bases unmatched: 7. This CDR3 contains 16 residues. The DNA of the CDR3 is TGTGCCAGTAGTCCCCAGACAGGGGCGTATAATTCACCCCTCCACTTT. Its translation is CASSPQTGAYNSPLHF.

Remarks on this clone: An end of the junction does not agree with germline; a read error may underlie this. This chain connects TRBV11-2 to TRBJ2-7; a possible D gene is TRBD2 (6 bases). CDR1 SGHAT and CDR2 FQNNGV come from the germline V gene. The CDR3 loop spans 13 amino acids. CDR3 in DNA: TGTGCCAGCAGCTCTCGGATGGAGGGGACCCGAAACTTC. Translation: CASSSRMEGTRNF.

This chain joins TRBV30 and TRBJ2-7; no definite D call. Looked up from germline, CDR1 is GTSNPN and CDR2 is SVGIG (reference sequence). CDR3 length: 12 amino acids. The V end lost 1 base, the J end lost 9 bases, and 13 bases lay between the germline ends. The CDR3 reads CAWSGPNRGQYF. The CDR3 region has the DNA TGTGCCTGGAGTGGACCCAACCGAGGGCAGTACTTC.

The table lists this clone with a count of one. The chain links TRBV19 to TRBJ1-1, with TRBD1 matching over 8 bases. Unmatched junction bases numbered 7, after V lost 0 bases and J lost 7 bases. The CDR3 totals 15 residues. Germline values: CDR1 LNHDA, CDR2 SQIVND (reference sequence). The CDR3 DNA follows: TGTGCCAGTAGTATAGACCCCCAGGGGGCAAGTGAAGCTTTCTTT. Translated, it gives CASSIDPQGASEAFF.

J is TRBJ2-7 and V is TRBV7-9, with 10 nucleotides matching TRBD1. CDR1 SEHNR and CDR2 FQNEAQ come from the germline V gene (reference sequence). V trimming: 5 bases; J trimming: 3 bases; junction bases outside the gene matches: 7. The CDR3 contains 15 residues. For the CDR3, the DNA is TGTGCCAGCAGCCCAGACAGGGGGCATATCTACGAGCAGTACTTC. Its translation: CASSPDRGHIYEQYF.

DNA of the CDR3: TGTGCCAGCAGCTTCACGAGGGTTAATCAGCCCCAGCATTTT. This translates into CASSFTRVNQPQHF. The J gene is TRBJ1-5, the V gene TRBV5-8; D is undetermined. Trimming took 2 bases from V and 4 from J, leaving 10 bases between them. This CDR3 region has 14 residues. Per germline, CDR1 SGHTS and CDR2 YDEGEE.

The chain links TRBV7-8 to TRBJ2-1, with 8 bases matching TRBD1. Per the germline V gene, CDR1 is SGHVS and CDR2 is FQNEAQ. V trimming: 2 bases; J trimming: 0 bases; junction bases outside the gene matches: 12. CDR3 length equals 19 residues. The CDR3 protein is CASSLRPRTGSSSYNEQFF. The CDR3 coding sequence is TGTGCCAGCAGCTTACGGCCCAGGACAGGGAGTAGCTCCTACAATGAGCAGTTCTTC.

The genes are TRBV3-1 (or the pseudogene TRBV3-2) and TRBJ1-2, with D possibly being TRBD1 (5 bases). Between the trimmed V and J ends, which lost 2 bases and 3 bases, there was a span of 13 bases. Germline CDR1 reads LGHDT; CDR2 reads YNNKEL (reference sequence). The CDR3 covers 15 residues. Here the CDR3 DNA reads TGTGCCAGCAGCCAAAATCTAGGGGTGGACTATGGCTACACCTTC. Translation gives CASSQNLGVDYGYTF.

CDR3 sequence reads: CASSRGENYGYTF. The CDR3, as DNA: TGTGCCAGCAGCCGGGGGGAGAACTATGGCTACACCTTC. The chain links TRBV12-3 or TRBV12-4 to TRBJ1-2; TRBD1 is a possible D gene (5 bases). Trimming cost V 6 bases and J 2 bases, with 10 bases left between them. The CDR3 is 13 residues long.

This clone has more than one count but fewer than ten. CDR3 DNA sequence: TGTGCCAGCAGTGGGACAGGGTTCAATGAGCAGTTCTTC. It is translated as CASSGTGFNEQFF. The gene calls are TRBV2 and TRBJ2-1, with 8 bases aligning to TRBD1. Trimming at V came to 4 bases and at J to 6 bases, leaving 2 bases not matched to a gene. The germline V gene has CDR1 SNHLY and CDR2 FYNNEI. The CDR3 loop spans 13 amino acids.

The gene calls are TRBV19 and TRBJ2-2; TRBD1 might be the D (5 bases). This CDR3 comprises 15 residues. Germline CDR1 LNHDA, CDR2 SQIVND (reference sequence). The V and J ends lost 3 bases and 0 bases respectively, with 8 bases between them. The DNA of the CDR3 is TGTGCCAGTAGTATCGGACATTCGAACACCGGGGAGCTGTTTTTT. This encodes CASSIGHSNTGELFF.

This clone was counted a single time. The chain couples TRBV30 to TRBJ1-5; D not certain. This CDR3 is built from 14 residues. Germline V gives CDR1 GTSNPN, CDR2 SVGIG (reference sequence). V lost 0 bases and J lost 6, with 12 bases in between. CDR3 in amino acids: CAWSVRAGVQPQHF. As DNA, the CDR3 is TGTGCCTGGAGTGTACGAGCCGGGGTTCAGCCCCAGCATTTT.

The chain couples TRBV11-2 to TRBJ1-1; the D is unclear. V lost 5 bases, J lost 5 bases, and 15 bases lay in between. This CDR3 contains 14 residues. In germline, CDR1 is SGHAT, CDR2 FQNNGV. CDR3 DNA sequence: TGTGCCAGCAGCCACGGGAACCTTGGGACTGAAGCTTTCTTT. Its protein is CASSHGNLGTEAFF.

The chain is built from TRBV5-1 and TRBJ1-1; D is unresolved. V shed 5 bases and J shed 1 base, with 15 bases lying between them. This CDR3 comprises 15 residues. Per germline, CDR1 SGHRS and CDR2 YFSETQ. For the CDR3, the DNA is TGCGCCAGCAGTTTTGAAGGATTGGGGAACACTGAAGCTTTCTTT. Translating it yields CASSFEGLGNTEAFF.

The chain employs TRBV24-1 and TRBJ2-3, with 7 nucleotides matching TRBD1. The CDR3 is 16 residues long. Trimming at V came to 4 bases and at J to 0 bases, leaving 6 bases not matched to a gene. Germline V CDR1 and CDR2: KGHDR, SFDVKD. This CDR3 reads CATSEATGVSTDTQYF. CDR3 nucleotides: TGTGCCACCAGTGAGGCAACAGGGGTCAGCACAGATACGCAGTATTTT.

This clone occurred a few times. The genes are TRBV4-1 and TRBJ1-5; D uncertain. V lost 3 bases and J lost 5, with 8 bases in between. The CDR3 loop spans 13 amino acids. Germline V gene data show CDR1 as MGHRA and CDR2 as YSYEKL. CDR3 coding DNA: TGCGCCAGCAGCCACCCACCAGATCAGCCCCAGCATTTT. Translated: CASSHPPDQPQHF.